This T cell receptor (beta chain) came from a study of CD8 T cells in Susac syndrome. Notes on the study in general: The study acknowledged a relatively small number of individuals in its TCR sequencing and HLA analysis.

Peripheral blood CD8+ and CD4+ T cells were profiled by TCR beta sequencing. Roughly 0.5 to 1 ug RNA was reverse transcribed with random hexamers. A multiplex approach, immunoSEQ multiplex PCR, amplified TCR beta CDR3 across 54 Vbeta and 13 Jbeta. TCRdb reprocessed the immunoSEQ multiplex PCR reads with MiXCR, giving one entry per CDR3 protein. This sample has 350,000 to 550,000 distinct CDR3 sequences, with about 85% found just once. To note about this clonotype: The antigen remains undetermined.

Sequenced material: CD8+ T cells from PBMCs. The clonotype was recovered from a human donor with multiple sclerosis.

DNA for the CDR3: TGTGCCAGCAGTGAATCCGGGGGGCGACGGGCCCGGGATTCGGGCTACACCTTC. It specifies CASSESGGRRARDSGYTF. The chain employs TRBV6-1 and TRBJ1-2, with D perhaps matching TRBD1 (6 bases). CDR3 length: 18 residues. The V end was cut by 2 bases, the J end by 8 bases, with 27 bases between. Germline CDR1 MNHNS, CDR2 SASEGT.